These 17 T cell receptor beta chains were all obtained from the same sample, sequenced in a study of technical replicates of blood from a few donors. Sequencing was performed with immunoSEQ multiplex PCR; in TCRdb, only in-frame clones are kept and a portion is missing. The sample lists 54,000 or so clones; 94% were seen once. Sequencing used T cells isolated from PBMCs. The receptors were gathered from a human donor in good health.

The V gene is TRBV6-5, the J gene TRBJ1-2; D possibly corresponds to TRBD1 (5 bases). The CDR3 has 15 residues. The V gene's germline CDR1 is MNHEY and CDR2 SVGAGI. Deletions cut 0 bases from V and 2 bases from J, with 10 bases between. The CDR3 DNA sequence: TGTGCCAGCAGTTACTCTGACAGCGGGAACTATGGCTACACCTTC. This gives the protein CASSYSDSGNYGYTF.

CDR3 in DNA: TGCGCCAGCAGCTTCCAGGTTAGCTCCTACGAGCAGTACTTC. Protein sequence: CASSFQVSSYEQYF. The V call is TRBV5-1, the J call TRBJ2-7; D is ambiguous. The length of the CDR3 is 14 residues. In germline, CDR1 is SGHRS, CDR2 YFSETQ. Trimming pared 2 bases from V and 0 bases from J, leaving 9 bases between.

The genes are TRBV5-1 and TRBJ1-5, with D possibly being TRBD1 (5 bases). The CDR3 length is 15 residues. Trimming pared 0 bases from V and 4 bases from J, leaving 11 bases between. CDR1 is SGHRS, CDR2 YFSETQ, per germline. The CDR3 region has the DNA TGCGCCAGCAGCTTGGCCGGTAGGGGAAATCAGCCCCAGCATTTT. Residues: CASSLAGRGNQPQHF.

V usage is TRBV6-5 and J usage is TRBJ2-2; tentatively, D is TRBD2 (5 bases). V lost 2 bases, J lost 6 bases, and 7 bases lay in between. The CDR3 runs to 13 residues. Germline CDR1 and CDR2: MNHEY and SVGAGI. CDR3 sequence (DNA): TGTGCCAGCAGTTACATTAGCGCCGGGGAGCTGTTTTTT. It is translated as CASSYISAGELFF.

V gene TRBV28 combines with J gene TRBJ1-5, with a weak D call TRBD1 (6 bases). CDR3 length: 14 residues. CDR1 is MDHEN and CDR2 is SYDVKM in the germline V gene. The V end lost 6 bases, the J end lost 5 bases, and 14 bases lay between the germline ends. As DNA, the CDR3 is TGTGCCAGCAGCCCACAGGGTAGGGATCAGCCCCAGCATTTT. Residues: CASSPQGRDQPQHF. Drawing the rest from reference TRBV28 and TRBJ1-5, the complete variable domain is DVKVTQSSRYLVKRTGEKVFLECVQDMDHENMFWYRQDPGLGLRLIYFSYDVKMKEKGDIPEGYSVSREKKERFSLILESASTNQTSMYLCASSPQGRDQPQHFGDGTRLSIL.

The rearrangement joins TRBV5-6 to TRBJ2-7; 8 nucleotides agree with TRBD1. With 2 bases clipped from V and 3 bases from J, the junction kept 7 bases outside the gene matches. Germline V gives CDR1 SGHDT, CDR2 YYEEEE. CDR3 length equals 15 residues. CDR3 sequence reads: CASSFQTGVFYEQYF. The CDR3 DNA reads TGTGCCAGCAGCTTCCAGACAGGGGTTTTCTACGAGCAGTACTTC. Full variable domain (outside the CDR3, taken from reference TRBV5-6 and TRBJ2-7): DAGVTQSPTHLIKTRGQQVTLRCSPKSGHDTVSWYQQALGQGPQFIFQYYEEEERQRGNFPDRFSGHQFPNYSSELNVNALLLGDSALYLCASSFQTGVFYEQYFGPGTRLTVT.

The chain employs TRBV5-1 and TRBJ1-1; 11 nucleotides match TRBD1. J was trimmed by 4 bases and V by 4 bases; bases with no gene match: 3. This CDR3 region has 14 residues. The germline V gene encodes CDR1 SGHRS and CDR2 YFSETQ. CDR3 loop: CASSTGTGGTEAFF. The CDR3 coding sequence is TGCGCCAGCAGCACGGGGACAGGGGGCACTGAAGCTTTCTTT.

The genes are TRBV6-5 and TRBJ2-7; 9 bases agree with TRBD2. Trimming removed 2 bases from V and 7 bases from J; junction bases left unmatched: 9. The germline V gene encodes CDR1 MNHEY and CDR2 SVGAGI. This CDR3 has 15 residues. The CDR3 protein is CASSYTSSGSYEQYF. The DNA of the CDR3 is TGTGCCAGCAGTTACACTAGTAGCGGGAGCTATGAGCAGTACTTC.

J is TRBJ2-3 and V is TRBV5-4; TRBD1 aligns across 7 bases. The ends lost 5 bases at V and 1 base at J; junction bases unmatched: 7. The CDR3 is 15 residues long. CDR1 and CDR2 (germline): SGHNT, YYREEE (reference sequence). CDR3 sequence: CASRPGTERTDTQYF. CDR3 nucleotides: TGTGCCAGCAGACCCGGGACAGAACGCACAGATACGCAGTATTTT.

The V call is TRBV5-1, the J call TRBJ1-4; D may be TRBD1 (5 bases). Looked up from germline, CDR1 is SGHRS and CDR2 is YFSETQ. The CDR3 is 14 amino acids. V lost 6 bases, J lost 8 bases, and 17 bases lay in between. DNA of the CDR3: TGCGCCAGCACGGACAATCCTGGGGGGGAAAAACTGTTTTTT. Encoded protein: CASTDNPGGEKLFF.

This chain connects TRBV28 to TRBJ2-4; 14 nucleotides match TRBD2. The CDR3 totals 15 residues. Germline-derived CDR1 and CDR2 are MDHEN and SYDVKM. V trimming: 6 bases; J trimming: 9 bases; junction bases outside the gene matches: 7. CDR3 nucleotides: TGTGCCAGCAGAGATGGACTAGCGGGAGGCGGCATTCAGTACTTC. This codes for CASRDGLAGGGIQYF.

The V gene is TRBV10-2, the J gene TRBJ1-1; perhaps TRBD1 as D (5 bases). Looked up from germline, CDR1 is WSHSY and CDR2 is SAAADI. The CDR3 has 13 residues. Trimming took off 7 bases at V and 3 bases at J, with 12 bases between the two ends. CDR3 residues: CASIRGGDTEAFF. The CDR3 DNA follows: TGCGCCAGCATCCGGGGGGGAGACACTGAAGCTTTCTTT.

This clone showed up just once. This chain uses TRBV5-6 with TRBJ2-4; 12 nucleotides align to TRBD2. Losses at the gene ends were 1 base for V and 11 bases for J; bases not matched to a gene: 4. CDR1 and CDR2 (germline): SGHDT, YYEEEE. CDR3 length equals 14 residues. The CDR3 loop is CASSLTSGRTFQYF. The DNA of the CDR3 is TGTGCCAGCAGCTTGACTAGCGGGAGGACATTTCAGTACTTC.

This chain connects TRBV10-3 to TRBJ1-2; no definite D call. The V gene's germline CDR1 is ENHRY and CDR2 SYGVKD. The V end lost 9 bases, the J end lost 1 base, and 9 bases lay between the germline ends. The CDR3 has 12 residues. The CDR3 reads CAITESNYGYTF. The CDR3 DNA is TGTGCCATAACAGAGAGTAACTATGGCTACACCTTC.

V usage is TRBV5-1 and J usage is TRBJ1-6; 7 bases agree with TRBD1. Germline trimming cut 0 bases from V and 7 bases from J; bases unmatched to any gene: 4. This CDR3 region has 15 residues. Germline CDR1 reads SGHRS; CDR2 reads YFSETQ. The CDR3 DNA is TGCGCCAGCAGCTTGGGGCAGGGGGTGAATTCACCCCTCCACTTT. It codes for CASSLGQGVNSPLHF.

V gene TRBV28 combines with J gene TRBJ1-2; perhaps TRBD1 as D (5 bases). V was pared by 8 bases and J by 5 bases, with 15 bases between. The CDR3 sequence is 13 residues long. The germline V gene has CDR1 MDHEN and CDR2 SYDVKM. This CDR3 reads CASSGLRGYGYTF. The CDR3 DNA reads TGTGCCAGCTCAGGGTTAAGGGGATATGGCTACACCTTC.

This CDR3 reads CSVSRTPGQGNEKLFF. The CDR3, as DNA: TGCAGCGTCAGTCGTACGCCGGGACAGGGGAATGAAAAACTGTTTTTT. V gene TRBV29-1 combines with J gene TRBJ1-4; 10 nucleotides line up with TRBD1. V dropped 6 bases and J dropped 5; count of bases not matched to a gene: 12. Looked up from germline, CDR1 is SQVTM and CDR2 is ANQGSEA. CDR3 length equals 16 residues.